What follows are 29 T cell receptor beta chains derived from one specimen sequenced in a study of T cells after yellow fever vaccination. TCRdb reprocessed the 5' RACE reads via MiXCR and lists one record per CDR3 protein. The repertoire consists of about 74,000 distinct CDR3 sequences, with around 7% occurring once and the leading ten covering about 32%. Sample: CD8+ T cells sorted from PBMCs, taken 4 to 6 days after the first yellow fever vaccination. The receptors derive from a young man who received the YFV17D yellow fever vaccine.

The chain combines TRBV5-4 with TRBJ2-1; tentatively, D is TRBD1 (6 bases). The CDR3 runs to 18 residues. V was pared by 1 base and J by 0 bases, with 17 bases between. Germline V gene data show CDR1 as SGHNT and CDR2 as YYREEE (reference sequence). CDR3 in DNA: TGTGCCAGCAGCTTGCCCTCTTTGAGGGGGAGCTCCTACAATGAGCAGTTCTTC. Its translation is CASSLPSLRGSSYNEQFF.

This clonotype occurred a few times. This rearrangement joins TRBV29-1 to TRBJ2-2, with D tentatively TRBD2 (5 bases). This CDR3 spans 15 amino acids. Germline V gene lookup returns CDR1 SQVTM and CDR2 ANQGSEA. V was shortened by 4 bases and J by 7 bases, with 19 bases between the two germline ends. CDR3 nucleotide sequence: TGCAGCGTTGGAGGGTTTGAAGGGTGGAGCGGGGAGCTGTTTTTT. Translation gives CSVGGFEGWSGELFF.

This clonotype was recorded many times. J is TRBJ2-2 and V is TRBV12-3 or TRBV12-4; the D gene is possibly TRBD1 (6 bases). V dropped 6 bases and J dropped 6 bases, with 11 bases sitting between them. This CDR3 is 13 amino acids long. The CDR3 DNA reads TGTGCCAGCAGCACAGGGATACCCGGGGAGCTGTTTTTT. It translates to CASSTGIPGELFF.

V gene TRBV11-2 combines with J gene TRBJ2-2; 7 bases map to TRBD2. From germline, CDR1 is SGHAT and CDR2 FQNNGV. V gave up 8 bases and J gave up 5 bases; unmatched junction bases: 8. There are 14 residues in the CDR3. The CDR3 DNA reads as TGTGCCAGCCGGTGGGGGGGGGAAACCGGGGAGCTGTTTTTT. Residues: CASRWGGETGELFF.

This clonotype was picked up many times. The rearrangement joins TRBV5-5 to TRBJ2-7, with unresolved D. CDR1 and CDR2 from the germline V gene are SGHKS and YYEKEE (reference sequence). The CDR3 has 11 residues. The V and J ends lost 0 bases and 10 bases respectively, with 8 bases between them. The CDR3 sequence is CASSLGAEQYF. The CDR3 DNA is TGTGCCAGCAGCTTGGGGGCAGAACAGTACTTC.

The genes are TRBV6-2 or TRBV6-3 and TRBJ2-7, with 8 bases aligning to TRBD2. Per the germline V gene, CDR1 is MNHEY and CDR2 is SVGEGT. The ends lost 2 bases at V and 2 bases at J; junction bases unmatched: 2. The CDR3 is 14 residues long. CDR3 nucleotides: TGTGCCAGCAGTTACCCCGGGAGGGCCTACGAGCAGTACTTC. It encodes CASSYPGRAYEQYF.

This clonotype was seen at least ten times. The genes are TRBV6-1 and TRBJ1-4; D may be TRBD1 (5 bases). V was clipped by 11 bases and J by 7 bases, with 17 bases between them. Germline assignment: CDR1 MNHNS and CDR2 SASEGT. The CDR3 spans 13 residues. CDR3 sequence (DNA): TGTGCCTCAGGGTGGCGGGGGGTTGAAAAACTGTTTTTT. Amino acids: CASGWRGVEKLFF.

V gene TRBV29-1 combines with J gene TRBJ2-1; D is possibly TRBD1 (6 bases). The CDR3 loop spans 15 amino acids. Looked up from germline, CDR1 is SQVTM and CDR2 is ANQGSEA. Trimming removed 2 bases at V and 1 base at J, with 12 bases between. CDR3 sequence: CSVEWGQRSYNEQFF. Here the CDR3 DNA reads TGCAGCGTTGAATGGGGGCAAAGGTCCTACAATGAGCAGTTCTTC.

There are many counts of this clonotype. The V call is TRBV7-6, the J call TRBJ1-5, with unresolved D. The V and J ends lost 3 bases and 2 bases respectively, with 11 bases between them. The CDR3 covers 15 residues. The germline CDR1 and CDR2 sequences are SGHVS and FNYEAQ. For the CDR3, the DNA is TGTGCCAGCAGCTTGGGTTTTGGGGGCAATCAGCCCCAGCATTTT. Translation gives CASSLGFGGNQPQHF.

The rearrangement links TRBV11-2 to TRBJ1-1, with D unclear. Germline CDR1 and CDR2: SGHAT and FQNNGV. V dropped 0 bases and J dropped 3 bases, with 5 bases sitting between them. This CDR3 is 13 amino acids long. The CDR3 DNA reads as TGTGCCAGCAGCTTAGATCCGGACACTGAAGCTTTCTTT. It is translated as CASSLDPDTEAFF.

This clonotype was picked up a small number of times. The J gene is TRBJ2-1, the V gene TRBV3-1; 10 positions match TRBD2. CDR1 and CDR2 from the germline V gene are LGHDT and YNNKEL (reference sequence). The length of the CDR3 is 16 residues. Trimming removed 6 bases from V and 6 bases from J; junction bases left unmatched: 11. The CDR3 DNA sequence: TGTGCCAGCAGGAGCCGGGAGCGGGGGGGCCTCAATGAGCAGTTCTTC. Translation: CASRSRERGGLNEQFF.

This clonotype was observed many times. This rearrangement joins TRBV7-6 to TRBJ2-5; D is unresolved. Germline V gives CDR1 SGHVS, CDR2 FNYEAQ. The CDR3 totals 12 residues. The V and J ends lost 4 bases and 5 bases respectively, with 8 bases between them. CDR3 sequence reads: CASSSVSETQYF. Written as DNA, the CDR3 is TGTGCCAGCAGCTCCGTTTCGGAGACCCAGTACTTC.

V and J are TRBV10-2 and TRBJ2-1; D perhaps matches TRBD1 (6 bases). The CDR3 contains 11 residues. Germline loops: CDR1 WSHSY, CDR2 SAAADI. Deletions cut 8 bases from V and 9 bases from J, with 11 bases between. The CDR3 nucleotides are TGCGCCAGCGATACAGGGTTTGAGCAGTTCTTC. Translating it yields CASDTGFEQFF.

This chain links TRBV12-3 or TRBV12-4 with TRBJ1-1, with D perhaps TRBD1 (5 bases). The CDR3 is 17 amino acids. V lost 5 bases, J lost 1 base, and 20 bases lay in between. Here the CDR3 reads CASSRHLGDQQNTEAFF. In DNA, the CDR3 is TGTGCCAGCAGTCGCCACCTCGGGGACCAACAGAACACTGAAGCTTTCTTT.

This clonotype was recorded a few times. V is TRBV14 and J is TRBJ2-1, with 8 bases matching TRBD1. The CDR3 has 15 residues. V lost 3 bases to trimming and J lost 10 bases; unmatched junction nucleotides: 11. CDR1 is SGHDN and CDR2 is FVKESK in the germline V gene. CDR3 in amino acids: CASSQSTGGLNEQFF. The CDR3 DNA reads TGTGCCAGCAGCCAGTCTACAGGGGGATTGAACGAGCAGTTCTTC.

The rearrangement uses TRBV6-2 or TRBV6-3 and TRBJ2-3; D is undetermined. Trimming left V 3 bases short and J 8 bases short, with 12 bases between. In germline, CDR1 is MNHEY, CDR2 SVGEGT. The CDR3 has 13 residues. CDR3 loop: CASSYFRVGTQYF. CDR3 sequence (DNA): TGTGCCAGCAGTTATTTCCGTGTGGGTACGCAGTATTTT.

This clonotype was seen only a few times. Its ends do not fully match the called genes, so a read error is possible. This chain uses TRBV3-1 with TRBJ1-5; TRBD1 matches 9 bases. CDR1 and CDR2 from the germline V gene are LGHDT and YNNKEL (reference sequence). The CDR3 covers 15 residues. DNA for the CDR3: TGTGCCAGCTGCCATAGACAGGGGGTCGATCAGCCCCAGCATTTT. Its translation: CASCHRQGVDQPQHF.

The table lists this clonotype with a few counts. The V and J genes are TRBV15 and TRBJ2-5, with TRBD2 matching 9 bases. Germline V gene lookup returns CDR1 LNHNV and CDR2 YYDKDF (reference sequence). V shed 5 bases and J 6 bases; nucleotides not matched to a gene: 10. The CDR3 runs 15 residues. The CDR3 here is CATSAGSGGLKTQYF. The DNA for the CDR3 is TGTGCCACCAGCGCCGGGAGCGGGGGGTTAAAGACCCAGTACTTC.

Ten or more counts support this clonotype. The CDR3 nucleotides read TGCGCCAGCAGCCAAGGGTCGGGAGGGAAGCAAGGCTACACCTTC. Its protein is CASSQGSGGKQGYTF. The rearrangement uses TRBV4-1 and TRBJ1-2; no clear D gene. The CDR3 sequence is 15 residues long. V lost 1 base and J 8 bases, leaving 17 bases between the germline ends. CDR1 is MGHRA, CDR2 YSYEKL, per germline.

This clonotype was detected ten times or more. This sequence joins TRBV6-4 and TRBJ2-7; D perhaps matches TRBD2 (5 bases). Germline loops: CDR1 MRHNA, CDR2 SNTAGT. The CDR3 length is 19 residues. V was pared by 6 bases and J by 2 bases, with 29 bases between. CDR3 bases: TGTGCCAGCAGCCTAGTTCGTGCCGCGTGGAGGAACGGCGCCTACGAGCAGTACGTC. Translating it yields CASSLVRAAWRNGAYEQYV.

This clonotype was counted many times. V and J are TRBV5-1 and TRBJ2-5, with TRBD2 matching 8 bases. CDR3 length: 16 amino acids. Germline V lookup: CDR1 SGHRS, CDR2 YFSETQ. The junction had 7 bases not matched to a gene; V was cut back by 2 bases and J by 1 base. The CDR3 loop is CASSFPGGASQETQYF. CDR3 DNA: TGCGCCAGCAGCTTCCCGGGGGGGGCTTCCCAAGAGACCCAGTACTTC.

This clonotype was counted many times. The rearrangement uses TRBV12-3 or TRBV12-4 and TRBJ1-5, with D unclear. With 3 bases removed from V and 5 bases from J, the gap between germline ends came to 14 bases. The CDR3 contains 15 residues. The CDR3 sequence: CASSLGTLLYQPQHF. The CDR3 DNA sequence: TGTGCCAGCAGTTTGGGCACCCTTTTATATCAGCCCCAGCATTTT.

V gene TRBV7-2 combines with J gene TRBJ2-3; D possibly corresponds to TRBD2 (6 bases). This CDR3 is built from 16 residues. Trimming stripped 4 bases from V and 1 base from J, with 15 bases between. Germline CDR1 reads SGHTA; CDR2 reads FQGNSA. DNA for the CDR3: TGTGCCAGCAGCTACCGCGTGCGGGGTGGCACAGATACGCAGTATTTT. This codes for CASSYRVRGGTDTQYF.

Ten or more counts support this clonotype. The chain employs TRBV20-1 and TRBJ2-5, with D tentatively TRBD1 or TRBD2 (5 bases each). The CDR3 runs 11 residues. Trimming removed 7 bases at V and 7 bases at J, with 13 bases between. The germline V gene has CDR1 DFQATT and CDR2 SNEGSKA (reference sequence). CDR3 in DNA: TGCAGTGGCGGCCCGGGGCGGACCCAGTACTTC. Amino acids: CSGGPGRTQYF.

There are a few counts of this clonotype. The CDR3 region has the DNA TGCAGCGCGACCGGGACAGGGAGCACTGAAGCTTTCTTT. It specifies CSATGTGSTEAFF. The chain uses TRBV29-1 and TRBJ1-1; TRBD1 matches 9 bases. CDR1 SQVTM and CDR2 ANQGSEA come from the germline V gene. The CDR3 is 13 amino acids. V lost 7 bases, J lost 4 bases, and 7 bases stayed unmatched.

This clonotype occurred many times. The chain joins TRBV4-3 to TRBJ2-1; no reliable D call. This CDR3 is built from 14 residues. The V end lost 0 bases, the J end lost 0 bases, and 3 bases lay between the germline ends. Germline CDR1 is LGHNA and CDR2 is YSLEER. DNA of the CDR3: TGCGCCAGCAGCCAAGACAGCTCCTACAATGAGCAGTTCTTC. This sequence encodes CASSQDSSYNEQFF.

This clonotype was counted ten times or more. The chain employs TRBV5-6 and TRBJ2-3, with TRBD2 matching over 11 bases. This CDR3 comprises 16 residues. From germline, CDR1 is SGHDT and CDR2 YYEEEE. V gave up 3 bases and J gave up 5 bases; unmatched junction bases: 8. CDR3 region: CASSSLLAGERDTQYF. CDR3 bases: TGTGCCAGCAGCTCGTTACTAGCGGGGGAACGAGATACGCAGTATTTT.

At least ten counts were recorded for this clonotype. V is TRBV24-1 and J is TRBJ2-5; unclear D gene. V lost 5 bases, J lost 5 bases, and 23 bases lay in between. The CDR3 runs 17 residues. Germline loops: CDR1 KGHDR, CDR2 SFDVKD. The CDR3 coding sequence is TGTGCCACCAGTGTATCATCTGCCGGGCAGAACGGCGAGACCCAGTACTTC. This translates into CATSVSSAGQNGETQYF.

A remark on this clonotype: A much larger clone differs from this one at a single base, so this may be a read error. The V call is TRBV16, the J call TRBJ2-1; D unclear. There are 12 residues in the CDR3. The germline V gene has CDR1 KGHSY and CDR2 FQNENV. V lost 8 bases and J 8 bases, leaving 13 bases between the germline ends. This chain's CDR3 is CASATVLYEQFF. The DNA of the CDR3 is TGTGCCAGCGCGACGGTGCTCTATGAGCAGTTCTTC.